The next 14 T cell receptor beta chains were all read from a single sample in a study of regulatory T cells in long-lasting Graves disease. The time point is: persistent/refractory GD, antithyroid drugs over 5 years with positive TRAb. After RNA was extracted from PBMCs, the TCR library was made from it. Assembly of TCR beta libraries relied on iRepertoire HTBI primers together with Arm-PCR of CDR3 regions. TCRdb re-called the multiplex PCR reads through MiXCR, storing one row per CDR3 protein. This table holds about 340,000 distinct CDR3 sequences, around 20% found once. The sample was peripheral blood mononuclear cells (PBMCs), taken when the disease was refractory, from a patient treated with antithyroid drugs. These TCRs come from a female donor with Graves disease.

In this sample, this clonotype turned up a few times. The gene calls are TRBV4-2 and TRBJ1-5; D not certain. CDR1 is LGHNA and CDR2 is YNFKEQ in the germline V gene. V lost 2 bases to trimming and J lost 0 bases, with 8 bases between them. The CDR3 length is 15 residues. The chain's CDR3 is CASSQRRDSNQPQHF. As DNA, the CDR3 is TGTGCCAGCAGCCAACGGAGGGATAGCAATCAGCCCCAGCATTTT.

The V call is TRBV20-1, the J call TRBJ2-7; 11 nucleotides align to TRBD2. This CDR3 contains 11 residues. The germline V gene encodes CDR1 DFQATT and CDR2 SNEGSKA (reference sequence). The J segment lost 7 bases and the V segment lost 6 bases, leaving 2 bases of the junction unmatched. Here the CDR3 DNA reads TGCAGTGCCGCTAGCGGGGGGGAGCAGTACTTC. Its protein product is CSAASGGEQYF.

The V gene is TRBV9, the J gene TRBJ2-2; possible D gene TRBD1, 6 bases. CDR3 size: 15 residues. Trimming took off 4 bases at V and 0 bases at J, with 10 bases between the two ends. Germline V gene lookup returns CDR1 SGDLS and CDR2 YYNGEE. In nucleotides, the CDR3 is TGTGCCAGCAGCTTACAGGGTTCGAACACCGGGGAGCTGTTTTTT. It yields the protein CASSLQGSNTGELFF.

This clonotype was observed many times. V is TRBV11-2 and J is TRBJ1-3, with D unresolved. Per the germline V gene, CDR1 is SGHAT and CDR2 is FQNNGV. Trimming stripped 3 bases from V and 3 bases from J, with 9 bases between. This CDR3 has 14 residues. CDR3 in amino acids: CASSFRADGNTIYF. The CDR3 bases are TGTGCCAGCAGCTTTAGAGCCGATGGAAACACCATATATTTT.

Only a few counts were recorded for this clonotype. In DNA form, the CDR3 reads TGTGCCAGCAGCTTAGAGCTAGCTAGGAACACCGGGGAGCTGTTTTTT. Protein: CASSLELARNTGELFF. This sequence joins TRBV7-2 and TRBJ2-2; D possibly corresponds to TRBD2 (5 bases). The V end lost 1 base, the J end lost 1 base, and 10 bases lay between the germline ends. From germline, CDR1 is SGHTA and CDR2 FQGNSA. The CDR3 runs 16 residues.

This clonotype was seen a handful of times. Given a much more abundant clone one base away, this may be a read error. V usage is TRBV6-1 and J usage is TRBJ2-7; tentatively, D is TRBD2 (6 bases). Looked up from germline, CDR1 is MNHNS and CDR2 is SASEGT. The germline V and J ends were trimmed by 3 bases and 6 bases, with 15 bases remaining between them. This CDR3 contains 14 residues. DNA of the CDR3: TGTGCCAGCAGTGAGTCTTGGGACTCTGGCGAGCAGTACTTC. It specifies CASSESWDSGEQYF.

J is TRBJ1-4 and V is TRBV7-3; a weak D match, TRBD1 (6 bases). Germline CDR1 is SGHTA and CDR2 is FQGTGA. This CDR3 spans 16 amino acids. V lost 2 bases and J 0 bases, leaving 10 bases between the germline ends. CDR3 nucleotides: TGTGCCAGCAGCTTACAGGGGCCTGCAACTAATGAAAAACTGTTTTTT. This gives the protein CASSLQGPATNEKLFF.

This clonotype was recorded at least ten times. The chain joins TRBV5-6 to TRBJ1-1; maybe TRBD1 (5 bases). V lost 5 bases, J lost 0 bases, and 11 bases lay in between. Germline V CDR1 and CDR2: SGHDT, YYEEEE. The length of the CDR3 is 14 residues. CDR3 nucleotides: TGTGCCAGCAGTCAGGGTGGCCTGAACACTGAAGCTTTCTTT. This encodes CASSQGGLNTEAFF.

The rearrangement uses TRBV18 and TRBJ2-3, with D uncertain. Germline lookup yields CDR1 KGHSH and CDR2 LQKENI. This CDR3 region has 14 residues. The V gene lost 3 bases and the J gene lost 4 bases, with 11 bases spanning the gap. The CDR3 loop reads CASSPRGASDTQYF. The CDR3 bases are TGTGCCAGCTCACCCCGAGGAGCATCAGATACGCAGTATTTT.

This clonotype was counted many times. The chain employs TRBV20-1 and TRBJ1-2, with 8 bases matching TRBD1. The CDR3 has 15 amino acids. V dropped 2 bases and J dropped 6; count of bases not matched to a gene: 11. Germline V lookup: CDR1 DFQATT, CDR2 SNEGSKA (reference sequence). The CDR3 loop reads CSARRRGSGGDGYTF. CDR3 sequence (DNA): TGCAGTGCTAGACGCCGGGGTTCAGGGGGCGATGGCTACACCTTC.

This clonotype appeared a few times. V is TRBV7-9 and J is TRBJ2-7, with 8 bases aligning to TRBD2. With 1 base clipped from V and 0 bases from J, the junction kept 11 bases outside the gene matches. Germline lookup yields CDR1 SEHNR and CDR2 FQNEAQ (reference sequence). The CDR3 sequence is 18 residues long. The CDR3 spells CASSLGFSSGSSSYEQYF. The CDR3 DNA reads as TGTGCCAGCAGCTTAGGATTCTCTAGCGGGTCTAGCTCCTACGAGCAGTACTTC.

This clonotype was seen many times. The chain is built from TRBV20-1 and TRBJ1-6; TRBD1 is a possible D gene (5 bases). Germline lookup yields CDR1 DFQATT and CDR2 SNEGSKA (reference sequence). The CDR3 is 14 amino acids. V was pared by 3 bases and J by 9 bases, with 15 bases between. The CDR3 DNA is TGCAGTGCTAGGACTAGGGGCCCGAGTTCACCCCTCCACTTT. The encoded protein is CSARTRGPSSPLHF.

This clonotype came up a few times. The genes are TRBV13 and TRBJ2-7; 13 bases are a match to TRBD2. After removal of 5 bases from V and 6 bases from J, the junction contained 10 bases not matched to a gene. This CDR3 spans 16 amino acids. Germline CDR1 and CDR2: PRHDT and FYEKMQ (reference sequence). Here the CDR3 reads CASSPRPTSGRPEQYF. Written as DNA, the CDR3 is TGTGCCAGCAGCCCCCGACCGACTAGCGGGAGGCCCGAGCAGTACTTC.

The chain joins TRBV18 to TRBJ2-5; D uncertain. The CDR3 runs 15 residues. Germline V gives CDR1 KGHSH, CDR2 LQKENI. Trimming left V 2 bases short and J 5 bases short, with 15 bases between. This CDR3 is CASSPTQSPLETQYF. The DNA for the CDR3 is TGTGCCAGCTCACCAACCCAGTCGCCGCTGGAGACCCAGTACTTC.